A selection of T cell receptor beta chains follows, all from one sample in a study of radiotherapy plus CTLA-4 blockade in lung cancer. Clones were sequenced by immunoSEQ multiplex PCR, and TCRdb holds only the in-frame ones, with some missing. Counted here are some 74,000 clones, about 80% occurring once; the ten biggest clones make up under 9%. Here the sequenced sample was peripheral blood, taken from a patient treated with radiotherapy plus ipilimumab. The receptor set was obtained from a human donor with non-small cell lung cancer who had a complete response to radiotherapy plus ipilimumab. Each CDR3 is given with its conserved first and last residue. Fields, in order: CDR3 protein, V gene, clone size, J gene. Size values are once, few and many counts, or a class for expanded clones, and some rows have none.

CDR3aa: CASSLGGSGNEQFF
v_gene: TRBV11-3
abundance: .
j_gene: TRBJ2-1

CDR3aa: CASSLAGSGTEAFF
v_gene: TRBV27
abundance: .
j_gene: TRBJ1-1

CDR3aa: CASSGWRGGELFF
v_gene: TRBV10-1
abundance: .
j_gene: TRBJ2-2

CDR3aa: CAWSGSIWGYTF
v_gene: TRBV30
abundance: .
j_gene: TRBJ1-2

CDR3aa: CASSELRSGELFF
v_gene: TRBV10-1
abundance: .
j_gene: TRBJ2-2

CDR3aa: CASSADQETQYF
v_gene: TRBV5-1
abundance: .
j_gene: TRBJ2-5

CDR3aa: CASSLGSGTSGTDTQYF
v_gene: TRBV11-3
abundance: once
j_gene: TRBJ2-3

CDR3aa: CASSIQGPGEQYF
v_gene: TRBV19
abundance: few
j_gene: TRBJ2-7

CDR3aa: CASSPIMDTQYF
v_gene: TRBV7-8
abundance: .
j_gene: TRBJ2-3

CDR3aa: CASSSPTATGELFF
v_gene: TRBV6-6
abundance: .
j_gene: TRBJ2-2

CDR3aa: CASRPTSGGAGDTQYF
v_gene: TRBV2
abundance: .
j_gene: TRBJ2-3

CDR3aa: CASSLAQGEGTIYF
v_gene: TRBV7-9
abundance: .
j_gene: TRBJ1-3

CDR3aa: CAISESQQGGTEAFF
v_gene: TRBV10-3
abundance: few
j_gene: TRBJ1-1

CDR3aa: CASSSWTNNSPLHF
v_gene: TRBV27
abundance: .
j_gene: TRBJ1-6

CDR3aa: CASSRARSPDTQYF
v_gene: TRBV5-6
abundance: .
j_gene: TRBJ2-3

CDR3aa: CASSQGKDRMNTEAFF
v_gene: TRBV4-1
abundance: .
j_gene: TRBJ1-1

CDR3aa: CASRGDSSTGELFF
v_gene: TRBV2
abundance: .
j_gene: TRBJ2-2

CDR3aa: CASSYEDRGRSNYGYTF
v_gene: TRBV9
abundance: .
j_gene: TRBJ1-2

CDR3aa: CASSATGTAYGYTF
v_gene: TRBV9
abundance: .
j_gene: TRBJ1-2

CDR3aa: CARASGTSGRAGNTGELFF
v_gene: TRBV5-8
abundance: many
j_gene: TRBJ2-2

CDR3aa: CASAPGEVAKNIQYF
v_gene: TRBV12-5
abundance: once
j_gene: TRBJ2-4

CDR3aa: CASSSWTSNQPQHF
v_gene: TRBV7-2
abundance: .
j_gene: TRBJ1-5

CDR3aa: CAWIRGGHGYTF
v_gene: TRBV30
abundance: .
j_gene: TRBJ1-2

CDR3aa: CASSQSRGSGNTIYF
v_gene: TRBV16
abundance: few
j_gene: TRBJ1-3

CDR3aa: CASSPSASGGHNEQFF
v_gene: TRBV5-1
abundance: .
j_gene: TRBJ2-1

CDR3aa: CASSVAVGRDGYTF
v_gene: TRBV9
abundance: .
j_gene: TRBJ1-2

CDR3aa: CASSLLGGTSYEQYF
v_gene: TRBV5-1
abundance: few
j_gene: TRBJ2-7

CDR3aa: CASSSKRTSGGARTDTQYF
v_gene: TRBV7-2
abundance: .
j_gene: TRBJ2-3

CDR3aa: CASSGRDRVNEQYF
v_gene: TRBV6-1
abundance: .
j_gene: TRBJ2-7

CDR3aa: CSVYDFSNYGYTF
v_gene: TRBV29-1
abundance: .
j_gene: TRBJ1-2

CDR3aa: CASSQGYEQYF
v_gene: TRBV14
abundance: .
j_gene: TRBJ2-7

CDR3aa: CASRQGNQPQHF
v_gene: TRBV19
abundance: .
j_gene: TRBJ1-5

CDR3aa: CSAFPKETQYF
v_gene: TRBV20-1
abundance: .
j_gene: TRBJ2-5

CDR3aa: CASSDWPGGYGYTF
v_gene: TRBV6-5
abundance: few
j_gene: TRBJ1-2

CDR3aa: CASSTDIGETQYF
v_gene: TRBV7-2
abundance: .
j_gene: TRBJ2-5

CDR3aa: CASSGLGADTQYF
v_gene: TRBV11-2
abundance: few
j_gene: TRBJ2-3

CDR3aa: CASSLSWHTQYF
v_gene: TRBV7-9
abundance: .
j_gene: TRBJ2-3

CDR3aa: CASSLVLGHTVEAFF
v_gene: TRBV7-8
abundance: once
j_gene: TRBJ1-1

CDR3aa: CASSYGTPTDTQYF
v_gene: TRBV7-8
abundance: .
j_gene: TRBJ2-3

CDR3aa: CASRPSPRAAAPQRGGYTF
v_gene: TRBV5-8
abundance: .
j_gene: TRBJ1-2

CDR3aa: CAISEPDRGGGYTF
v_gene: TRBV10-3
abundance: .
j_gene: TRBJ1-2

CDR3aa: CASASDGNMNTEAFF
v_gene: TRBV19
abundance: .
j_gene: TRBJ1-1